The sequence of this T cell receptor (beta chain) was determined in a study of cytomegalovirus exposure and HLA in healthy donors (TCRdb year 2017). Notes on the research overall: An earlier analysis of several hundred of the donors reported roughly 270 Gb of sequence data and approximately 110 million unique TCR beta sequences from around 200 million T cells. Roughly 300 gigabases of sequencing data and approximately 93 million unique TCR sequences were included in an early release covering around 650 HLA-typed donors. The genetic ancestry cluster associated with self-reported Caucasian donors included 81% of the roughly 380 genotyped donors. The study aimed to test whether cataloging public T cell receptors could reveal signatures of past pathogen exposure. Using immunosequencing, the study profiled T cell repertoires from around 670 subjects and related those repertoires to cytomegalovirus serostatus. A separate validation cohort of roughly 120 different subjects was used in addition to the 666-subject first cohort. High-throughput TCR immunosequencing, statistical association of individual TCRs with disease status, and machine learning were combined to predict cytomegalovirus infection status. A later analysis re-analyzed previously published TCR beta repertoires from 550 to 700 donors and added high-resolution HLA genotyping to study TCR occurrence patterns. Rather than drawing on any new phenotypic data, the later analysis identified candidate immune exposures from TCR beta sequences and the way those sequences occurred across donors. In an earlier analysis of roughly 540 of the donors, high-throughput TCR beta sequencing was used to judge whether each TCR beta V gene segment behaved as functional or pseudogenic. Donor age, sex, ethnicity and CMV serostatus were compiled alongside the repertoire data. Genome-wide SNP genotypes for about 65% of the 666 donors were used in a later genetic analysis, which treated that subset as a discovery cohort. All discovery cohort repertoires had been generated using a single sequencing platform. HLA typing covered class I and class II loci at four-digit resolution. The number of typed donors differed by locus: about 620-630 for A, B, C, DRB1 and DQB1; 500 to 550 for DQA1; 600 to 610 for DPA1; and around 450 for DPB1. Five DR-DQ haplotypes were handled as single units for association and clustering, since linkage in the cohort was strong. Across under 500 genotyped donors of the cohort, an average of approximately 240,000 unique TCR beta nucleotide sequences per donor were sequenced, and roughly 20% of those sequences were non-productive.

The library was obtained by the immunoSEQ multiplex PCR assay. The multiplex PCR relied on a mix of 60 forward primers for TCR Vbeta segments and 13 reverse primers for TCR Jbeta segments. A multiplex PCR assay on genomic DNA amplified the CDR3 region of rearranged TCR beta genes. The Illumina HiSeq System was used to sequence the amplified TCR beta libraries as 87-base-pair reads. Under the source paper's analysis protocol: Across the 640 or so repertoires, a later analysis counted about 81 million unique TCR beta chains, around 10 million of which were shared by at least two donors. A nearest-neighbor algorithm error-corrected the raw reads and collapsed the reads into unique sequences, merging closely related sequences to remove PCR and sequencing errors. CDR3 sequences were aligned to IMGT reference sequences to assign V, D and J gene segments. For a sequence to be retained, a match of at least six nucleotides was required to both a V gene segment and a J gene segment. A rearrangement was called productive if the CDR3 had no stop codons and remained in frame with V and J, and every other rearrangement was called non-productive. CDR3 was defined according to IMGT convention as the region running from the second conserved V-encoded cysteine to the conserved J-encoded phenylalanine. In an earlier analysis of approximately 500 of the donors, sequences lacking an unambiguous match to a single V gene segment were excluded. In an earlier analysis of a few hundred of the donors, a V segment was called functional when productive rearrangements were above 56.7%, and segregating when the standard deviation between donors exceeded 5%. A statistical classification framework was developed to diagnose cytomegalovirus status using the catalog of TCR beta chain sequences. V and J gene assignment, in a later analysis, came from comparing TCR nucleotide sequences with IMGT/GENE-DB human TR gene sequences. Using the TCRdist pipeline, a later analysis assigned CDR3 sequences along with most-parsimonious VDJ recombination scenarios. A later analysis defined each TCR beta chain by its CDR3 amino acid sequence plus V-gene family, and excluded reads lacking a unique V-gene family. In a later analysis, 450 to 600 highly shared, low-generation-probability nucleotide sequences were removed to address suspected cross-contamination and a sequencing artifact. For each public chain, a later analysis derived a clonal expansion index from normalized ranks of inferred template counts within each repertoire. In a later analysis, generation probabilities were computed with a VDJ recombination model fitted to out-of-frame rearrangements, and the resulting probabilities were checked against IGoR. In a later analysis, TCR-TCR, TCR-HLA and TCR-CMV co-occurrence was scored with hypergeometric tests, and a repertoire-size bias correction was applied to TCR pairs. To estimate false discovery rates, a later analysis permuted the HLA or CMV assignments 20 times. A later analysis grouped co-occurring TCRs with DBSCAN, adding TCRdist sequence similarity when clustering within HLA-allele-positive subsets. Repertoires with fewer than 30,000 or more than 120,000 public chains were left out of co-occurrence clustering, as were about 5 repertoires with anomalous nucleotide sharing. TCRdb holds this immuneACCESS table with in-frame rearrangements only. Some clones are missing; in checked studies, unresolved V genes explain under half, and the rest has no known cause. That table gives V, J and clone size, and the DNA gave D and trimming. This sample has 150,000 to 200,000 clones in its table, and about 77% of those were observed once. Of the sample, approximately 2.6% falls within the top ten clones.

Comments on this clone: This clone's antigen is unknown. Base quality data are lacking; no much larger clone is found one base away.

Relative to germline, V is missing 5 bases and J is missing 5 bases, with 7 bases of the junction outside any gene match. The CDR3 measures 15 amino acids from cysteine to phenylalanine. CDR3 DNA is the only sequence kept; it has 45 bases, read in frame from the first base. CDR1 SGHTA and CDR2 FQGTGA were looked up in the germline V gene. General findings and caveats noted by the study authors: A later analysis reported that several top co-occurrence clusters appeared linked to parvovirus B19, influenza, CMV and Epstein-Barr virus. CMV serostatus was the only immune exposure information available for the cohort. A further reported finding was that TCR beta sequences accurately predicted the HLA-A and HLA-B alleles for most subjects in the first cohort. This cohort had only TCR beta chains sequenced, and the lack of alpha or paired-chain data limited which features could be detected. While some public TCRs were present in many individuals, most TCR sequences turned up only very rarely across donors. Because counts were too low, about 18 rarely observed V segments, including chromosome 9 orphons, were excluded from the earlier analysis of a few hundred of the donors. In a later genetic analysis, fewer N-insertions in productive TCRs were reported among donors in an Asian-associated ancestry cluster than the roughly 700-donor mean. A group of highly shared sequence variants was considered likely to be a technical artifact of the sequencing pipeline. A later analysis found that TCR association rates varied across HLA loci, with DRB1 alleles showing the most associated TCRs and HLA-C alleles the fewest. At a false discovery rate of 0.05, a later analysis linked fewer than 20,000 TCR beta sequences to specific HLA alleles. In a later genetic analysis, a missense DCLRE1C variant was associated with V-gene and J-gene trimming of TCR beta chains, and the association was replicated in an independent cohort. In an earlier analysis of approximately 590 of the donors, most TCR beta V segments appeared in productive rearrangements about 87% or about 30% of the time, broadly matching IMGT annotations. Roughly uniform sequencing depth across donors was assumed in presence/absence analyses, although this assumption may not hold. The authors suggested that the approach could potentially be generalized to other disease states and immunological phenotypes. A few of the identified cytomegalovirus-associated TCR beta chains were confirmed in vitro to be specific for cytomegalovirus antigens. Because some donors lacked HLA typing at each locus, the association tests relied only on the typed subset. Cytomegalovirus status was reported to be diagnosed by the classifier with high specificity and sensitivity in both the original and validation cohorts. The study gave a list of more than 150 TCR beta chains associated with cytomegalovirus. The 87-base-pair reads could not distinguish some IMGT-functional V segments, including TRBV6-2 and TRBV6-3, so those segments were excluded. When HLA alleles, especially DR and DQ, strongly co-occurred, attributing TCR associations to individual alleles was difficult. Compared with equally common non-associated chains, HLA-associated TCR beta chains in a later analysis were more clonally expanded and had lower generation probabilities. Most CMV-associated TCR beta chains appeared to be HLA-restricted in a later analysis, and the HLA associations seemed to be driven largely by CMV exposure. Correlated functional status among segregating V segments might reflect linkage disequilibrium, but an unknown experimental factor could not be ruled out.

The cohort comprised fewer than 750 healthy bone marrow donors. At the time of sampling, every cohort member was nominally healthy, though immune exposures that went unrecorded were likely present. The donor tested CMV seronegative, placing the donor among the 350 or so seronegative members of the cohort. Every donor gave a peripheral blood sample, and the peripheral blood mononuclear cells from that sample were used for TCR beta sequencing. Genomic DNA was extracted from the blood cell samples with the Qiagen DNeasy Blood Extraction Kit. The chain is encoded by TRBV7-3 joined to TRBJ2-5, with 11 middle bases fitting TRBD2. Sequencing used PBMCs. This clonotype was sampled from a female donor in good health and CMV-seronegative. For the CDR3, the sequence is CASSVSGGAGETQYF. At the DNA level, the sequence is TGTGCCAGCAGCGTTAGCGGGGGGGCCGGGGAGACCCAGTACTTC.